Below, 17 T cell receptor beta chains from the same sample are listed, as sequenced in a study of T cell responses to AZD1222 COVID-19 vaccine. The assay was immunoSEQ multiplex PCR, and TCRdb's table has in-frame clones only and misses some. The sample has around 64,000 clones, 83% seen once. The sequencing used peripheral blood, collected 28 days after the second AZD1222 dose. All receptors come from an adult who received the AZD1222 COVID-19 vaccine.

CDR3 sequence reads: CASSLAGLGETQYF. As DNA, the CDR3 is TGTGCCAGCAGCTTAGCGGGACTAGGAGAGACCCAGTACTTC. The chain uses TRBV7-8 and TRBJ2-5, with 8 nucleotides matching TRBD2. V lost 0 bases and J lost 4; bases outside the gene matches: 1. This CDR3 has 14 amino acids. CDR1 is SGHVS, CDR2 FQNEAQ, per germline.

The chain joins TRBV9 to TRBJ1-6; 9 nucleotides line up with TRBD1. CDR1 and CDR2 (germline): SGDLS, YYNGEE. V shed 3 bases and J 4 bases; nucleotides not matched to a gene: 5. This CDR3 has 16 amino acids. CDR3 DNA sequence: TGTGCCAGCAGCGCCCCCGGGACAGGGTATAATTCACCCCTCCACTTT. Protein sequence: CASSAPGTGYNSPLHF.

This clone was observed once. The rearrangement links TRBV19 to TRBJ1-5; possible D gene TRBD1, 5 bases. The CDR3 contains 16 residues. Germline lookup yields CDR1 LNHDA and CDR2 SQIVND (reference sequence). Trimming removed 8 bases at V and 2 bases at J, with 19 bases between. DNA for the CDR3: TGTGCCAGTTGCGCCACAGGTTGGTTTGGCAATCAGCCCCAGCATTTT. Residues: CASCATGWFGNQPQHF.

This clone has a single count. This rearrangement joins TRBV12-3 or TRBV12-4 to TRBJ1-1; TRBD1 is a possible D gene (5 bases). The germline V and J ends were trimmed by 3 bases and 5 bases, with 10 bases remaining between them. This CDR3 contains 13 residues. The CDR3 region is CASSFGGGTEAFF. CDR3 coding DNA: TGTGCCAGCAGTTTTGGGGGGGGTACTGAAGCTTTCTTT.

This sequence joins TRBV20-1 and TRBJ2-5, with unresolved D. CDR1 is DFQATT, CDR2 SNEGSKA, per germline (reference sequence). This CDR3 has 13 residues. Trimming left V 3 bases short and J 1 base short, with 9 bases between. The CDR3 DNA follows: TGCAGTGCTAGTGCGGCAGCCCAAGAGACCCAGTACTTC. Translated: CSASAAAQETQYF.

The CDR3 DNA reads as TGTGCCAGCTCACCGGGAGATCCGTTGTTCTTT. It codes for CASSPGDPLFF. This sequence joins TRBV18 and TRBJ1-1; D remains unclear. The length of the CDR3 is 11 residues. V shed 3 bases and J shed 14 bases, with 13 bases lying between them. Germline V CDR1 and CDR2: KGHSH, LQKENI.

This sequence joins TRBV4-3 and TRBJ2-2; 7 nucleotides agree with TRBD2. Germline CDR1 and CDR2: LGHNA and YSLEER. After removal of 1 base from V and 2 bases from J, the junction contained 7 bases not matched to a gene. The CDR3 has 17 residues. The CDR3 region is CASSQGALAVNTGELFF. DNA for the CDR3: TGCGCCAGCAGCCAAGGTGCCCTAGCGGTAAACACCGGGGAGCTGTTTTTT.

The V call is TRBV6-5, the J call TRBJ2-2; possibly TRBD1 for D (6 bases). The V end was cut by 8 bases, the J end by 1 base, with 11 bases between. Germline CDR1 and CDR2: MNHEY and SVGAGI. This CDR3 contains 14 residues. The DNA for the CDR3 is TGTGCCAGCGGATTACAGGGGAACACCGGGGAGCTGTTTTTT. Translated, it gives CASGLQGNTGELFF.

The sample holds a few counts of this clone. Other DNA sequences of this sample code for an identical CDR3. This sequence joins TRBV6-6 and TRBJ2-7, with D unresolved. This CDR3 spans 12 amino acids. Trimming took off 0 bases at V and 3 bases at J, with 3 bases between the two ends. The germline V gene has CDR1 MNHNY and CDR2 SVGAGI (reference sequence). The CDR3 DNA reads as TGTGCCAGCAGTTACTCGAGCTACGAGCAGTACTTC. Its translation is CASSYSSYEQYF.

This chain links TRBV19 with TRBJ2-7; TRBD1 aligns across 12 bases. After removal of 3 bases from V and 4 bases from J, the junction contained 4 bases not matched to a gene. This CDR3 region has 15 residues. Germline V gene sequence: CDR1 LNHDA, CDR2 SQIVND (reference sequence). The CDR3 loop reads CASSIRDRGLYEQYF. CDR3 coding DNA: TGTGCCAGTAGTATCCGGGACAGGGGGCTATACGAGCAGTACTTC.

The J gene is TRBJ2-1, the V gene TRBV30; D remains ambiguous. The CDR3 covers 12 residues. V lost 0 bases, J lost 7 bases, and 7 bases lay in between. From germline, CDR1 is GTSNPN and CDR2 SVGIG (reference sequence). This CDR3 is CAWSVLGNEQFF. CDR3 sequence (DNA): TGTGCCTGGAGTGTATTAGGAAATGAGCAGTTCTTC.

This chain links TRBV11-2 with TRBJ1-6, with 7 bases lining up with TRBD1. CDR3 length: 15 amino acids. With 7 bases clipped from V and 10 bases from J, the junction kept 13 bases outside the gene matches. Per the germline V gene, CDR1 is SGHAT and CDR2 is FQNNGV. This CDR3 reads CASTLRGGLGSPLHF. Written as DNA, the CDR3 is TGTGCCAGCACCCTTCGAGGGGGCTTGGGGTCACCCCTCCACTTT.

The CDR3, as DNA: TGTGCCAGCAGCGTAGGAGGGGGCGTAGGCTACACCTTC. As protein: CASSVGGGVGYTF. This chain links TRBV9 with TRBJ1-2; 7 nucleotides line up with TRBD1. Germline lookup yields CDR1 SGDLS and CDR2 YYNGEE. The V gene end was trimmed by 0 bases and the J gene end by 8 bases; junction bases not matched to a gene: 4. The length of the CDR3 is 13 residues.

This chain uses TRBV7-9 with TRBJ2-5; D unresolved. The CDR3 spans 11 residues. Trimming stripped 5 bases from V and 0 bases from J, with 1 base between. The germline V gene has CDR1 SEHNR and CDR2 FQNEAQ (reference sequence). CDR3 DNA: TGTGCCAGCAGCCACCAAGAGACCCAGTACTTC. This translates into CASSHQETQYF.

The CDR3 DNA reads TGTGCCAGTTTCCCCTCGCAGGGAGGCGGCTACACCTTC. It codes for CASFPSQGGGYTF. The chain combines TRBV19 with TRBJ1-2; possibly TRBD1 for D (5 bases). Germline loops: CDR1 LNHDA, CDR2 SQIVND (reference sequence). This CDR3 has 13 amino acids. V lost 8 bases, J lost 8 bases, and 18 bases lay in between.

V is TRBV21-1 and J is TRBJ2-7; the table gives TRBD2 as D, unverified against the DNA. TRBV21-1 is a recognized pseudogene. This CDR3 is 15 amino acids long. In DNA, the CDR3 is TGTGCCAGCAGCAAGCGGCTGCCGTTTATCTCGGAGCAGTACTTC. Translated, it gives CASSKRLPFISEQYF.

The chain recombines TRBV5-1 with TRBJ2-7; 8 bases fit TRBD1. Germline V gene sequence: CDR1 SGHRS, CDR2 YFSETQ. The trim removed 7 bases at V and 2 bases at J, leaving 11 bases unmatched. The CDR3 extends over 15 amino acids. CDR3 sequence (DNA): TGCGCCAGCGGGGACGCCAGGGGGCTAGCCTACGAGCAGTACTTC. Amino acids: CASGDARGLAYEQYF.